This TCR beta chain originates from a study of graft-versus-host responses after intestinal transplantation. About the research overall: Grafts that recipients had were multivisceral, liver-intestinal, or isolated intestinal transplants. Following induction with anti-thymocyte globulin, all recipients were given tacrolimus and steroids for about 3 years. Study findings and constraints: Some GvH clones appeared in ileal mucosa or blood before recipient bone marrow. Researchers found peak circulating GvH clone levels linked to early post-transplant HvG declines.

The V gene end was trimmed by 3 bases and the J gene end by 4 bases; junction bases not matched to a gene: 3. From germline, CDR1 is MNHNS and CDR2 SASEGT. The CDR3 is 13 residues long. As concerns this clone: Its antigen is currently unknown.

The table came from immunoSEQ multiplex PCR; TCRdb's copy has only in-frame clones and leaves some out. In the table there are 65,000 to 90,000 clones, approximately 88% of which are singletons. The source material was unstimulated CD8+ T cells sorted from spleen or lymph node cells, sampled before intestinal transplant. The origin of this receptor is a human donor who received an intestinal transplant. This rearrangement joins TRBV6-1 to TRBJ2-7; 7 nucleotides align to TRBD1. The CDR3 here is CASSDGTAYEQYF. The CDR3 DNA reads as TGTGCCAGCAGTGACGGGACAGCTTACGAGCAGTACTTC.